This T cell receptor beta chain was observed in a study of blood T cell repertoires in COVID-19. Study-wide context: The United States, Italy and Spain provided the acute and convalescent COVID-19 samples.

Followed longitudinally, the Seattle patients had been enrolled during active infection. CDR1 is SGHNT, CDR2 YYREEE, per germline (reference sequence). There are 14 residues in the CDR3. Losses at the gene ends were 5 bases for V and 7 bases for J; bases not matched to a gene: 6. In the original analysis: How many nucleated cells were present was estimated from reference gene primer amplification. Measured with immunoSEQ multiplex PCR; TCRdb has only the in-frame clones, and not every one. V and J calls and clone size are given by that table; D and trimming were obtained from the DNA. The table lists 200,000 to 250,000 clones, around 84% of them singletons.

The sequencing input was peripheral blood. The V call is TRBV5-4, the J call TRBJ1-6, with 7 nucleotides matching TRBD1. The receptor's source is an elderly woman with COVID-19, enrolled during active disease. The CDR3 protein is CASRTLQGNSPLHF. DNA of the CDR3: TGTGCCAGCAGAACGTTACAGGGGAATTCACCCCTCCACTTT.